This T cell receptor beta chain appears in the sequencing data of a study of cytomegalovirus exposure and HLA in healthy donors. The data were produced by immunoSEQ multiplex PCR, yet TCRdb's version contains in-frame clones alone and is incomplete. The data contain about 130,000 clones, nearly 90% of them singletons. The CDR3 loop spans 15 amino acids. The V gene end was trimmed by 5 bases and the J gene end by 4 bases; junction bases not matched to a gene: 9. CDR1 is MNHNY, CDR2 SVGAGI, per germline (reference sequence). The sequence was collected from a woman under 30 in good health and CMV-seronegative. The chain uses TRBV6-6 and TRBJ2-5, with TRBD1 matching over 8 bases. Source material: PBMCs. This chain's CDR3 is CASSTAGGAGETQYF. CDR3 nucleotide sequence: TGTGCCAGCAGTACCGCAGGGGGCGCGGGAGAGACCCAGTACTTC.